This entry is about one TCR beta chain. Its cognate antigen is unknown. The source of the sample is a study of chemoradiotherapy in HPV16-positive cancers. TCRdb's table, derived via immunoSEQ multiplex PCR, lists solely in-frame clones and lacks some. Of approximately 1,800 clones in the sample, almost 80% were seen once. The V gene's germline CDR1 is LGHNA and CDR2 YNFKEQ. Trimming took 3 bases from V and 5 from J, leaving 11 bases between them. This CDR3 has 14 residues. General study findings and limits: Non-HPV-specific T cells did not expand in tumors during treatment, whereas candidate HPV-specific clones and E7-related motifs did. The functional HPV-specific definition rests on just a couple of HPV16-positive patients.

This sequence was found in a human donor with HPV-associated anogenital cancer. J is TRBJ2-1 and V is TRBV4-2; D gene unclear. The sequencing here drew on tumor tissue, taken from a patient who underwent chemoradiotherapy. The CDR3 sequence: CASSQLDSDNEQFF. Here the CDR3 DNA reads TGTGCCAGCAGCCAGCTCGACTCAGACAATGAGCAGTTCTTC.